These 25 T cell receptor beta chains were all obtained from the same sample, sequenced in a study of cytomegalovirus exposure and HLA in healthy donors. PCR amplification relied on 60 Vbeta primers (plus 13 Jbeta primers). Some clones are missing from TCRdb's copy, which holds only in-frame ones; the method was immunoSEQ multiplex PCR. Of about 100,000 clones listed, over 70% are singletons. The sample taken for sequencing was PBMCs. The receptors stem from a man aged 50 or older in good health and CMV-seronegative.

The chain has TRBV6-1 and TRBJ2-5; D might be TRBD2 (7 bases). V lost 7 bases to trimming and J lost 11 bases, with 17 bases between them. There are 12 residues in the CDR3. Germline CDR1 is MNHNS and CDR2 is SASEGT. CDR3: CASNFIEGGQYF. CDR3 DNA: TGTGCCAGCAACTTTATCGAGGGGGGGCAGTACTTC.

J is TRBJ1-4 and V is TRBV30, with D possibly matching TRBD1 (5 bases). The ends were cut back, 3 bases at V and 0 bases at J, with 20 bases in the middle. The CDR3 length is 18 residues. The V gene's germline CDR1 is GTSNPN and CDR2 SVGIG (reference sequence). CDR3 residues: CAWRAPTVGAPTNEKLFF. CDR3 bases: TGTGCCTGGAGGGCGCCGACAGTTGGGGCCCCAACTAATGAAAAACTGTTTTTT.

The gene calls are TRBV27 and TRBJ2-7, with no clear D. The CDR3 is 14 amino acids. Germline V gene sequence: CDR1 MNHEY, CDR2 SMNVEV (reference sequence). V was trimmed by 8 bases and J by 2 bases, leaving 16 bases between them. CDR3 coding DNA: TGTGCCAGCTCCTGGGCGCAGGCCCCCTACGAGCAGTACTTC. It codes for CASSWAQAPYEQYF.

The rearrangement joins TRBV30 to TRBJ1-2, with 9 bases fitting TRBD1. The CDR3 contains 14 residues. J was trimmed by 5 bases and V by 2 bases; bases with no gene match: 6. The V gene's germline CDR1 is GTSNPN and CDR2 SVGIG (reference sequence). CDR3: CAWSRGQGGYGYTF. As DNA, the CDR3 is TGTGCCTGGAGTAGGGGACAGGGAGGGTATGGCTACACCTTC.

V gene TRBV2 combines with J gene TRBJ2-2; 7 nucleotides match TRBD1. This CDR3 is built from 17 residues. Looked up from germline, CDR1 is SNHLY and CDR2 is FYNNEI. The V gene end was trimmed by 6 bases and the J gene end by 0 bases; junction bases not matched to a gene: 10. CDR3 region: CASRGRDRVANTGELFF. The CDR3, as DNA: TGTGCCAGCAGGGGGCGCGACAGGGTCGCGAACACCGGGGAGCTGTTTTTT.

V usage is TRBV7-9 and J usage is TRBJ2-3; 11 nucleotides agree with TRBD2. The CDR3 consists of 15 residues. Germline-derived CDR1 and CDR2 are SEHNR and FQNEAQ (reference sequence). The junction had 6 bases not matched to a gene; V was cut back by 6 bases and J by 4 bases. The CDR3 loop is CASRATSGSADTQYF. CDR3 in DNA: TGTGCCAGCAGGGCCACTAGCGGGAGCGCAGATACGCAGTATTTT.

This clone was counted a single time. The chain joins TRBV6-6 to TRBJ2-2; a weak D match, TRBD2 (5 bases). CDR3 size: 12 residues. The V end lost 6 bases, the J end lost 6 bases, and 8 bases lay between the germline ends. Germline V CDR1 and CDR2: MNHNY, SVGAGI (reference sequence). The CDR3 loop reads CASREVSGELFF. CDR3 coding DNA: TGTGCCAGCAGGGAGGTGTCCGGGGAGCTGTTTTTT.

This chain links TRBV11-2 with TRBJ2-1, with 12 bases that match TRBD1. The CDR3 extends over 15 amino acids. The V and J ends lost 7 bases and 10 bases, in that order; junction bases with no gene match: 11. Germline values: CDR1 SGHAT, CDR2 FQNNGV. Written as DNA, the CDR3 is TGTGCCAGCACCTACACCGGGACAGGGGGCCAGGAGCAGTTCTTC. It specifies CASTYTGTGGQEQFF.

The chain joins TRBV10-1 to TRBJ1-2, with TRBD1 identical over 8 bases. Losses at the gene ends were 5 bases for V and 8 bases for J; bases not matched to a gene: 10. Germline CDR1 reads WNHNN; CDR2 reads SYGVQD (reference sequence). CDR3 length: 14 amino acids. The DNA for the CDR3 is TGCGCCAGCAGTTTGGACAGGGAGGTGGAAGGCTACACCTTC. This sequence encodes CASSLDREVEGYTF.

The chain carries TRBV7-9 and TRBJ1-5; 12 nucleotides match TRBD1. The CDR3 is made up of 16 amino acids. Per the germline V gene, CDR1 is SEHNR and CDR2 is FQNEAQ (reference sequence). The V and J ends lost 4 bases and 6 bases, in that order; junction bases with no gene match: 7. The DNA of the CDR3 is TGTGCCAGCAGCTCAGGGACAGGGGGCGGCGGTCAGCCCCAGCATTTT. Its translation is CASSSGTGGGGQPQHF. Full variable domain (remainder filled in from reference TRBV7-9 and TRBJ1-5): DTGVSQNPRHKITKRGQNVTFRCDPISEHNRLYWYRQTLGQGPEFLTYFQNEAQLEKSRLLSDRFSAERPKGSFSTLEIQRTEQGDSAMYLCASSSGTGGGGQPQHFGDGTRLSIL.

The CDR3 DNA is TGTGCCAGCAGTACGCCCCACGGGGGCAATCAGCCCCAGCATTTT. This encodes CASSTPHGGNQPQHF. The chain recombines TRBV28 with TRBJ1-5, with unresolved D. The germline CDR1 and CDR2 sequences are MDHEN and SYDVKM. With 5 bases removed from V and 2 bases from J, the gap between germline ends came to 13 bases. The CDR3 is made up of 15 amino acids.

This clone was observed once. V and J are TRBV11-3 and TRBJ2-1; D remains unclear. The CDR3 consists of 11 residues. The germline V and J ends were trimmed by 4 bases and 6 bases, with 4 bases remaining between them. Germline lookup yields CDR1 SGHNT and CDR2 YENEEA. CDR3 bases: TGTGCCAGCAGCTCAGGCAATGAGCAGTTCTTC. Its translation is CASSSGNEQFF. Full variable domain (outside the CDR3, taken from reference TRBV11-3 and TRBJ2-1): EAGVVQSPRYKIIEKKQPVAFWCNPISGHNTLYWYLQNLGQGPELLIRYENEEAVDDSQLPKDRFSAERLKGVDSTLKIQPAELGDSAVYLCASSSGNEQFFGPGTRLTVL.

CDR3: CASGRGGAVETQYF. In DNA form, the CDR3 reads TGTGCTAGTGGCCGCGGGGGGGCCGTGGAGACCCAGTACTTC. The chain combines TRBV12-5 with TRBJ2-5, with TRBD2 identical over 9 bases. V trimming: 6 bases; J trimming: 5 bases; junction bases outside the gene matches: 7. The CDR3 is 14 residues long. Germline CDR1 LGHNT, CDR2 FRNRAP.

The chain is built from TRBV28 and TRBJ2-3; TRBD1 matches at 9 bases. V trimming: 10 bases; J trimming: 3 bases; junction bases outside the gene matches: 5. The CDR3 has 13 residues. CDR1 and CDR2 (germline): MDHEN, SYDVKM. The CDR3 loop is CATKTGGTDTQYF. The CDR3, as DNA: TGTGCCACCAAGACAGGGGGTACAGATACGCAGTATTTT.

DNA of the CDR3: TGCGCCAGCAGCTTGGGACAGGGGTACCAAGAGACCCAGTACTTC. Amino acids: CASSLGQGYQETQYF. The rearrangement links TRBV5-1 to TRBJ2-5, with 8 positions matching TRBD1. Germline-derived CDR1 and CDR2 are SGHRS and YFSETQ. Trimming at V came to 0 bases and at J to 0 bases, leaving 1 base not matched to a gene. The CDR3 has 15 residues.

The V and J genes are TRBV5-6 and TRBJ2-7; tentatively, D is TRBD1 (5 bases). Germline CDR1 SGHDT, CDR2 YYEEEE. Trimming left V 0 bases short and J 4 bases short, with 17 bases between. This CDR3 comprises 16 residues. CDR3 DNA: TGTGCCAGCAGCTTGGGCGCGGACCAGGGAATTTACGAGCAGTACTTC. It codes for CASSLGADQGIYEQYF.

Concerning this clone itself: The identical CDR3 is also encoded by other nucleotide sequences in the sample. The chain is built from TRBV18 and TRBJ1-1, with unresolved D. Germline V gene sequence: CDR1 KGHSH, CDR2 LQKENI. V lost 4 bases to trimming and J lost 0 bases, with 9 bases between them. The CDR3 spans 14 residues. The CDR3 sequence: CASSLGLMNTEAFF. The CDR3 DNA sequence: TGTGCCAGCTCACTCGGACTGATGAACACTGAAGCTTTCTTT.

Details on this clone: One end of the junction fails to match germline, which may point to a read error. Distinct nucleotide sequences in the sample also encode this CDR3. The rearrangement uses TRBV6-5 and TRBJ1-1; TRBD1 is a possible D gene (6 bases). Germline CDR1 and CDR2: MNHEY and SVGAGI. CDR3 length: 15 amino acids. The CDR3 DNA is TGTGCCAGCAGTCCCCCGTTTCCACGGGACACTGAAGCCTTCTTT. It translates to CASSPPFPRDTEAFF.

J is TRBJ2-3 and V is TRBV7-3; 10 bases align to TRBD2. Germline lookup yields CDR1 SGHTA and CDR2 FQGTGA. CDR3 size: 14 residues. The ends lost 5 bases at V and 4 bases at J; junction bases unmatched: 3. The CDR3, as DNA: TGTGCCAGCAGCCCAGGGACTAGCGCAGATACGCAGTATTTT. Encoded protein: CASSPGTSADTQYF.

This clone showed up just a few times. The V call is TRBV27, the J call TRBJ2-7, with a possible D match to TRBD1 (5 bases). Trimming removed 0 bases at V and 4 bases at J, with 16 bases between. The CDR3 is 16 residues long. Germline CDR1 is MNHEY and CDR2 is SMNVEV (reference sequence). CDR3 DNA sequence: TGTGCCAGCAGTTTATCGTTTTCAGGGCTTTCTTACGAGCAGTACTTC. Translated: CASSLSFSGLSYEQYF.

The chain uses TRBV7-2 and TRBJ2-5; 9 nucleotides match TRBD1. J gave up 0 bases and V 1 base, and 0 bases lay outside the gene matches. CDR3 size: 15 residues. Germline V gene data show CDR1 as SGHTA and CDR2 as FQGNSA. This chain's CDR3 is CASSLGDRDQETQYF. The CDR3 DNA sequence: TGTGCCAGCAGCTTAGGGGACAGGGACCAAGAGACCCAGTACTTC.

The chain is built from TRBV7-9 and TRBJ1-6; 7 bases map to TRBD1. The J segment lost 7 bases and the V segment lost 1 base, leaving 4 bases of the junction unmatched. The CDR3 loop spans 15 amino acids. Germline CDR1 is SEHNR and CDR2 is FQNEAQ (reference sequence). Here the CDR3 reads CASSLGGQRNSPLHF. CDR3 nucleotides: TGTGCCAGCAGCTTAGGGGGACAGAGGAATTCACCCCTCCACTTT.

The CDR3 is CASSPQGATYNEQFF. For the CDR3, the DNA is TGTGCCAGCTCACCACAGGGGGCCACCTACAATGAGCAGTTCTTC. V gene TRBV18 combines with J gene TRBJ2-1; 7 bases map to TRBD1. With 1 base clipped from V and 2 bases from J, the junction kept 2 bases outside the gene matches. CDR1 is KGHSH, CDR2 LQKENI, per germline. The CDR3 is 15 residues long. The complete variable domain, with remaining parts taken from reference TRBV18 and TRBJ2-1, reads NAGVMQNPRHLVRRRGQEARLRCSPMKGHSHVYWYRQLPEEGLKFMVYLQKENIIDESGMPKERFSAEFPKEGPSILRIQQVVRGDSAAYFCASSPQGATYNEQFFGPGTRLTVL.

The V and J genes are TRBV6-1 and TRBJ2-7; TRBD1 aligns across 8 bases. The CDR3 extends over 14 amino acids. V dropped 3 bases and J dropped 2; count of bases not matched to a gene: 3. The germline gives CDR1 MNHNS, CDR2 SASEGT. DNA for the CDR3: TGTGCCAGCAGTGAGGTGGACAGGGCCTACGAGCAGTACTTC. Protein product: CASSEVDRAYEQYF.

The chain recombines TRBV11-3 with TRBJ2-1; 9 bases match TRBD1. Germline assignment: CDR1 SGHNT and CDR2 YENEEA. Trimming cost V 0 bases and J 8 bases; bases outside gene matches: 8. The CDR3 runs 16 residues. The CDR3 region is CASSLEGGTGYYEQFF. In DNA, the CDR3 is TGTGCCAGCAGCTTAGAAGGCGGGACAGGGTATTATGAGCAGTTCTTC.